The entry that follows covers one T cell receptor (beta chain) sequence. Its matching antigen is unknown. The data stem from a study of CD8 T cells in ankylosing spondylitis. TCRdb reprocessed the 5' RACE reads with MiXCR, giving one entry per CDR3 protein. The table has around 480,000 distinct CDR3 sequences, 17% seen once. Study outcomes and limitations: About 8 highly homologous variants formed a TCR beta motif that appeared characteristic of ankylosing spondylitis blood. Relatively rare in peripheral blood, disease-linked clones were also CD8+.

The source of this sequence is a male donor with ankylosing spondylitis. Sequenced material: blood, either unsorted or a sorted T cell fraction (not recorded which).

The CDR3 DNA reads TGCAGCGTTTTGACAGGGCCCACAGATACGCAGTATTTT. It is translated as CSVLTGPTDTQYF. This chain joins TRBV29-1 and TRBJ2-3; the match to TRBD1 covers 7 bases. The CDR3 runs to 13 residues. V dropped 5 bases and J dropped 2; count of bases not matched to a gene: 4. The V gene's germline CDR1 is SQVTM and CDR2 ANQGSEA.